This T cell receptor (beta chain) was recovered during a study of blood T cell repertoires in COVID-19. Study context: T cells, B-cell-depleted T cells, or PBMCs supplied cDNA or gDNA.

The data were produced by immunoSEQ multiplex PCR, yet TCRdb's version contains in-frame clones alone and is incomplete. The repertoire holds some 260,000 clones, with 65% to 90% as singletons. Enrollees, about 18 to 90 years old, lived in about two dozen US areas. Sequenced material: PBMCs or T cells enriched from blood (not recorded which). The TCR comes from a man aged 40-49 years who had recovered from COVID-19.

The CDR3 here is CASSQRRSGYSYNEQFF. DNA for the CDR3: TGTGCCAGCAGCCAACGTCGTAGCGGGTATTCCTACAATGAGCAGTTCTTC. V gene TRBV3-1 (or the pseudogene TRBV3-2) combines with J gene TRBJ2-1, with 7 nucleotides matching TRBD2. The CDR3 is made up of 17 amino acids. J gave up 1 base and V 2 bases, and 8 bases lay outside the gene matches. CDR1 and CDR2 from the germline V gene are LGHDT and YNNKEL (reference sequence).